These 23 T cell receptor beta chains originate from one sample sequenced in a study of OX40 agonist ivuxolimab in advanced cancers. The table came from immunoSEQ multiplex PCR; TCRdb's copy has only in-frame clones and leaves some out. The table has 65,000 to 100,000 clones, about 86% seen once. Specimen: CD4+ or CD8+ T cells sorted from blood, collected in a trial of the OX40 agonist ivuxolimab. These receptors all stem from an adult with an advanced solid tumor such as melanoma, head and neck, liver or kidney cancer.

CDR3 loop: CSVTGTDSYEQYV. The CDR3 DNA reads as TGCAGCGTGACCGGGACGGACTCCTACGAGCAGTACGTC. The genes are TRBV29-1 and TRBJ2-7, with D perhaps matching TRBD1 or TRBD2 (5 bases each). Germline V gives CDR1 SQVTM, CDR2 ANQGSEA. This CDR3 spans 13 amino acids. Trimming stripped 6 bases from V and 0 bases from J, with 12 bases between.

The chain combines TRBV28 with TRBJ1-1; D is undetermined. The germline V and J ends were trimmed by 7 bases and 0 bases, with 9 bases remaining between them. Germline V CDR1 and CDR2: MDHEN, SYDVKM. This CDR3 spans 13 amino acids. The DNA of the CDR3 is TGTGCCAGCACCCTAGGAGTGAACACTGAAGCTTTCTTT. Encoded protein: CASTLGVNTEAFF.

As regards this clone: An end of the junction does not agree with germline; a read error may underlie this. CDR3: CASSPRFGLELLF. In DNA form, the CDR3 reads TGTGCCAGCAGCCCCCGGTTCGGGTTGGAATTGCTCTTC. The genes are TRBV7-2 and TRBJ2-1; no reliable D call. Germline assignment: CDR1 SGHTA and CDR2 FQGNSA. This CDR3 has 13 residues.

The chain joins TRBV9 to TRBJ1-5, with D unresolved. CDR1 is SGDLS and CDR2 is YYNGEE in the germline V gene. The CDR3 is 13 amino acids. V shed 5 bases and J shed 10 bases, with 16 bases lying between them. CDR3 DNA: TGTGCCAGCAGTCAACTTGACGAACCTCCCCAGCATTTT. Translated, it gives CASSQLDEPPQHF.

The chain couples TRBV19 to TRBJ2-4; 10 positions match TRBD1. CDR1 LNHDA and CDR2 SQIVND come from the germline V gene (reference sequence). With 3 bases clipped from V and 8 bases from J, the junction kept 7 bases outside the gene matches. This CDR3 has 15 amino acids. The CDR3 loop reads CASSIRQGAQDIQYF. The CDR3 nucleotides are TGTGCCAGTAGTATCCGACAGGGGGCTCAGGACATTCAGTACTTC.

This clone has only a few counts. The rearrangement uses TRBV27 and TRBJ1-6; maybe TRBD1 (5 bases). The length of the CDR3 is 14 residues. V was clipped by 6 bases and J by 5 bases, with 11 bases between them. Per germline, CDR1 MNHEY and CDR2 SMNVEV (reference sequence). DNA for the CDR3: TGTGCCAGCAGCGAGGGGATGAATAATTCACCCCTCCACTTT. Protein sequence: CASSEGMNNSPLHF.

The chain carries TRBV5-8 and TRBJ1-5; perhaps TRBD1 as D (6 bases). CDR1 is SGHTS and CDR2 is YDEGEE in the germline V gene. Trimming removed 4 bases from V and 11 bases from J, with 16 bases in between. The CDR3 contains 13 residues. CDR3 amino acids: CASSLRGRVTQHF. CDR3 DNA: TGTGCCAGCAGCCTCAGGGGACGAGTGACCCAGCATTTT.

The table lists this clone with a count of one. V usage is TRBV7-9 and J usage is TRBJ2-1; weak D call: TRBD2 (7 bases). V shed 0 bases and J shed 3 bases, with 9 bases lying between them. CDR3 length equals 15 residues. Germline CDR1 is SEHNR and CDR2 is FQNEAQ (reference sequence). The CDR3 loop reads CASSLAGGLYNEQFF. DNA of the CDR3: TGTGCCAGCAGCTTAGCGGGGGGGCTCTACAATGAGCAGTTCTTC.

The CDR3 is CASLGSWDNEQFF. CDR3 nucleotide sequence: TGTGCCAGCCTAGGGAGTTGGGACAATGAGCAGTTCTTC. The J gene is TRBJ2-1, the V gene TRBV7-8; tentative D call: TRBD2 (5 bases). V was pared by 8 bases and J by 5 bases, with 13 bases between. Germline V CDR1 and CDR2: SGHVS, FQNEAQ. The CDR3 sequence is 13 residues long. The entire variable domain, with the rest obtained from reference TRBV7-8 and TRBJ2-1, is as follows: GAGVSQSPRYKVAKRGQDVALRCDPISGHVSLFWYQQALGQGPEFLTYFQNEAQLDKSGLPSDRFFAERPEGSVSTLKIQRTQQEDSAVYLCASLGSWDNEQFFGPGTRLTVL.

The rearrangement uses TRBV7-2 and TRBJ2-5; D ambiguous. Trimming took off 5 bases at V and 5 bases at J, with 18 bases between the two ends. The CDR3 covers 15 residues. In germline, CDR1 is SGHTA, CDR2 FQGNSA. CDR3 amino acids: CASSPRWGFGETQYF. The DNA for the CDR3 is TGTGCCAGCAGCCCCCGGTGGGGATTTGGGGAGACCCAGTACTTC.

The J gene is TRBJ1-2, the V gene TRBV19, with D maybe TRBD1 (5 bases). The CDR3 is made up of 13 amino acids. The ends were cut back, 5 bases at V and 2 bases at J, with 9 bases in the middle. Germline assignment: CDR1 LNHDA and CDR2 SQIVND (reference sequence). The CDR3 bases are TGTGCCAGTAGTCGGGGACTAAACTATGGCTACACCTTC. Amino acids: CASSRGLNYGYTF.

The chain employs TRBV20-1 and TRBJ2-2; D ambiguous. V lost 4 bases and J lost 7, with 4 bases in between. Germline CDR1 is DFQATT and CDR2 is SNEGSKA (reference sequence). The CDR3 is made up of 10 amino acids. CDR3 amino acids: CSAKGGELFF. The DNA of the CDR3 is TGCAGTGCTAAGGGCGGGGAGCTGTTTTTT.

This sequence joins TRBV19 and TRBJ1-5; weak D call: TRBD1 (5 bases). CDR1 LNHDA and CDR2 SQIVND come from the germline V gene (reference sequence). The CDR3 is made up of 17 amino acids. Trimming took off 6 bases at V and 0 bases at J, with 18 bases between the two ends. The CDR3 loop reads CASSSGGEVSSNQPQHF. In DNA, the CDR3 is TGTGCCAGTAGCTCCGGGGGAGAGGTCTCTAGCAATCAGCCCCAGCATTTT.

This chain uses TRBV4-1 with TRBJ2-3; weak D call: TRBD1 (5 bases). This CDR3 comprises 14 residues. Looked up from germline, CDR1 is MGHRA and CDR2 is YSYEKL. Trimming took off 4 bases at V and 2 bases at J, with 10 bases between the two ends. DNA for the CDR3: TGCGCCAGCAGCCCTCGACAGTTCACAGATACGCAGTATTTT. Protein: CASSPRQFTDTQYF.

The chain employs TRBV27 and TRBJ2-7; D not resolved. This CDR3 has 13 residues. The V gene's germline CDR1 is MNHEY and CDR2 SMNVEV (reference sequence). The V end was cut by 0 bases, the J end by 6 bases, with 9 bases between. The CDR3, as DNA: TGTGCCAGCAGTTTATCGGAGAGGCTCGAGCAGTACTTC. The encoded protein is CASSLSERLEQYF.

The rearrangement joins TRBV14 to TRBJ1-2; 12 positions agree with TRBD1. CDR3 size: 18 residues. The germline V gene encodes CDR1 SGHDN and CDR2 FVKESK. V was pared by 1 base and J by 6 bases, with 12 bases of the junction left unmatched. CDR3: CASSQAPDGTGGLDGYTF. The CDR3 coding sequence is TGTGCCAGCAGCCAAGCCCCGGATGGGACAGGGGGCTTGGATGGCTACACCTTC.

Written as DNA, the CDR3 is TGTGCCAGTAGTATAGATACCCGACAGGTTAACTATGGCTACACCTTC. This encodes CASSIDTRQVNYGYTF. The chain combines TRBV19 with TRBJ1-2; tentative D call: TRBD1 (6 bases). This CDR3 is built from 16 residues. Germline V CDR1 and CDR2: LNHDA, SQIVND (reference sequence). Trimming took 0 bases from V and 1 from J, leaving 12 bases between them.

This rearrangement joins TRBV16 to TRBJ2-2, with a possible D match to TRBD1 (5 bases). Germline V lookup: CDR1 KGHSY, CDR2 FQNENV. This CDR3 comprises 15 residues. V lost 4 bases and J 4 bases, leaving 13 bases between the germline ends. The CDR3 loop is CASSPDTYSTGELFF. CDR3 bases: TGTGCCAGCAGCCCGGACACTTATAGCACCGGGGAGCTGTTTTTT.

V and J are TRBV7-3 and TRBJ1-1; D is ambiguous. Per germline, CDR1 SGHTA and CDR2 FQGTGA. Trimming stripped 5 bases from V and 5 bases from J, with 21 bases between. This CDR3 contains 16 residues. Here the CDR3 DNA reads TGTGCCAGCAGCCCTACCCCGGGCGTCAGAGGAACTGAAGCTTTCTTT. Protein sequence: CASSPTPGVRGTEAFF.

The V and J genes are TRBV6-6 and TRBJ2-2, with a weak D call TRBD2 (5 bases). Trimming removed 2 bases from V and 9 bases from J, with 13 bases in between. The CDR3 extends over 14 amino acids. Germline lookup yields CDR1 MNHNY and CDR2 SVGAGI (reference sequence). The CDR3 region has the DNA TGTGCCAGCAGTTACCGACTACCCTCTAGGGAGCTGTTTTTT. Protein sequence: CASSYRLPSRELFF.

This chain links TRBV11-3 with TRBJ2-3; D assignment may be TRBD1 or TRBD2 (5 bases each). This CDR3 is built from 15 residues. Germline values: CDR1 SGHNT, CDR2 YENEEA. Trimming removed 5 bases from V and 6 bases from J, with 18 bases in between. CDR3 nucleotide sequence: TGTGCCAGCAGCCTAAGGGGACCGATGGGGGATACGCAGTATTTT. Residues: CASSLRGPMGDTQYF. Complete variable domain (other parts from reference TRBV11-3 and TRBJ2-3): EAGVVQSPRYKIIEKKQPVAFWCNPISGHNTLYWYLQNLGQGPELLIRYENEEAVDDSQLPKDRFSAERLKGVDSTLKIQPAELGDSAVYLCASSLRGPMGDTQYFGPGTRLTVL.

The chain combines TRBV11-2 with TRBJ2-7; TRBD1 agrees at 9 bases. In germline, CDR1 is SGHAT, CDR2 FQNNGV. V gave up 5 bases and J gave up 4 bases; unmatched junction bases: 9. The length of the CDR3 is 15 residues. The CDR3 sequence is CASSVDRGPWYEQYF. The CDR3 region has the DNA TGTGCCAGCAGCGTGGACAGGGGTCCGTGGTACGAGCAGTACTTC.

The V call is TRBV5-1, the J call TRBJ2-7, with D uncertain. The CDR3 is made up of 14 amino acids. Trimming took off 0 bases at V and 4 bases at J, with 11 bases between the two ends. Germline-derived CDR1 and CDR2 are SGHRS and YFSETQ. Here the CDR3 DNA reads TGCGCCAGCAGCTTGGCCGGGCTTGGGTACGAGCAGTACTTC. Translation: CASSLAGLGYEQYF.